This T cell receptor (beta chain) was found in a study of cytomegalovirus exposure and HLA in healthy donors (dated by TCRdb to 2017 to 2019). Study-level background: An earlier analysis of some 550 of the donors reported about 290 Gb of sequence data and some 120 million unique TCR beta sequences from about 179 million T cells. An early release that covered 640 HLA-typed donors contained approximately 300 gigabases of sequencing data and tens of millions of unique TCR sequences. The genetic ancestry cluster associated with self-reported Caucasian donors included over 80% of the 398 genotyped donors. The study aimed to test whether signatures of past pathogen exposure could be identified by cataloging public T cell receptors. The study used immunosequencing to profile the T cell repertoires of 666 subjects and linked those repertoires to cytomegalovirus serostatus. Along with the roughly 700-subject first cohort, a separate validation cohort of 120 different subjects was used. High-throughput TCR immunosequencing, statistical association of individual TCRs with disease status, and machine learning were combined to predict cytomegalovirus infection status. A later analysis re-analyzed previously published TCR beta repertoires from approximately 700 donors and added high-resolution HLA genotyping to study TCR occurrence patterns. The later analysis used no new phenotypic data to find candidate immune exposures, relying instead on TCR beta sequences and their occurrence across donors. An earlier analysis of 587 of the donors used high-throughput TCR beta sequencing to judge whether each TCR beta V gene segment behaved as functional or pseudogenic. Donor age, sex, ethnicity and CMV serostatus were compiled together with the repertoire data. A later genetic analysis used genome-wide SNP genotypes for about three fifths of the 666 donors, treating that subset as a discovery cohort. Every discovery cohort repertoire had been produced on one sequencing platform. Both class I and class II loci were covered by HLA typing, at four-digit resolution. Typing coverage differed by locus: A, B, C, DRB1 and DQB1 were typed in about 620-640 donors, DQA1 in 500 to 550, DPA1 in some 600, and DPB1 in about 450. Four to six DR-DQ haplotypes were handled as single units for association and clustering, since linkage in the cohort was strong. Among some 410 genotyped donors of the cohort, an average of 235,054 unique TCR beta nucleotide sequences were sequenced per donor, roughly a sixth of them non-productive.

The cohort was made up of hundreds of healthy bone marrow donors. At the time of sampling, every cohort member was nominally healthy, though immune exposures that went unrecorded were likely present. The donor tested CMV seronegative, placing the donor among the 352 seronegative members of the cohort. A peripheral blood sample was provided by each donor, and peripheral blood mononuclear cells were used for TCR beta sequencing. The Qiagen DNeasy Blood Extraction Kit was used to extract genomic DNA from the blood cell samples. The method was the immunoSEQ multiplex PCR assay. For the multiplex PCR, a mixture combining 60 forward primers for TCR Vbeta segments and 13 reverse primers for TCR Jbeta segments was used. Amplification of the CDR3 region of rearranged TCR beta genes was performed with a multiplex PCR assay on genomic DNA. The Illumina HiSeq System was used to sequence the amplified TCR beta libraries as 87-base-pair reads. As for the authors' bioinformatics: In a later analysis, 70 million to 95 million unique TCR beta chains were counted across the 690 or so repertoires, and some 10 million of these chains were shared by at least two donors. Raw reads were error-corrected and collapsed into unique sequences by a nearest-neighbor algorithm in which closely related sequences were merged to remove PCR and sequencing errors. V, D and J gene segments were assigned by aligning CDR3 sequences to IMGT reference sequences. For a sequence to be retained, a match of at least six nucleotides was required to both a V gene segment and a J gene segment. A rearrangement counted as productive if the CDR3 had no stop codons and remained in frame with V and J, and every other rearrangement counted as non-productive. CDR3 was defined by IMGT convention, running from the second conserved V-encoded cysteine to the conserved J-encoded phenylalanine. The earlier analysis of 500 to 750 of the donors excluded any sequence lacking an unambiguous match to a single V gene segment. An earlier analysis of approximately 590 of the donors called V segments functional above 56.7% productive rearrangements and segregating when the between-donor standard deviation exceeded 5%. A statistical classification framework was developed to diagnose cytomegalovirus status using the catalog of TCR beta chain sequences. V and J gene assignment, in a later analysis, came from comparing TCR nucleotide sequences with IMGT/GENE-DB human TR gene sequences. The TCRdist pipeline was used in a later analysis to assign CDR3 sequences and most-parsimonious VDJ recombination scenarios. In a later analysis, every TCR beta chain was defined by the combination of its CDR3 amino acid sequence and its V-gene family, and reads without a unique V-gene family were dropped. To address suspected cross-contamination and a sequencing artifact, a later analysis removed around 600 highly shared, low-generation-probability nucleotide sequences. For each public chain, a later analysis derived a clonal expansion index from normalized ranks of inferred template counts within each repertoire. A later analysis computed generation probabilities with a VDJ recombination model fitted to out-of-frame rearrangements, and checked the results against IGoR. A later analysis scored TCR-TCR, TCR-HLA and TCR-CMV co-occurrence with hypergeometric tests, applying a repertoire-size bias correction to TCR pairs. A later analysis estimated false discovery rates by permuting HLA or CMV assignments 20 times. A later analysis grouped co-occurring TCRs with DBSCAN, adding TCRdist sequence similarity when clustering within HLA-allele-positive subsets. Co-occurrence clustering excluded repertoires with fewer than 30,000 or more than 120,000 public chains, plus five with anomalous nucleotide sharing. Sourced from immuneACCESS, this table was stored by TCRdb with only in-frame sequences that have V and J called. A share of the clones is absent; for the studies checked, an unresolved V gene accounts for under half, and the remainder has no known explanation. That table gives V, J and clone size, and the DNA gave D and trimming. In this sample the table shows about 140,000 clones, approximately 80% of which occur a single time. Over 1.5% of the sample lies in the top ten.

Measured from the cysteine to the phenylalanine, the CDR3 is 16 residues long. The DNA shown is the 48-base CDR3, in frame from base 1. As encoded in the germline V gene, CDR1 is SGHRS while CDR2 is YFSETQ. V is clipped by 0 bases and J by 0 bases, and the sequence between their germline boundaries is 9 bases long. Study-level results and caveats: For the cohort, immune exposure information was limited to CMV serostatus. When HLA alleles, especially DR and DQ, strongly co-occurred, TCR associations were difficult to assign to individual alleles. A later genetic analysis reported fewer N-insertions in productive TCRs among donors in an Asian-associated ancestry cluster than the roughly 620-donor mean. Three of the identified cytomegalovirus-associated TCR beta chains were confirmed in vitro to be specific for cytomegalovirus antigens. Correlated functional status among segregating V segments might reflect linkage disequilibrium, but an unknown experimental factor could not be ruled out. The 87-base-pair reads could not distinguish some IMGT-functional V segments, including TRBV6-2 and TRBV6-3, so those segments were excluded. Because counts were too low, more than 15 rarely observed V segments, including chromosome 9 orphons, were left out of the earlier analysis of some 640 of the donors. Broadly in line with IMGT annotations, most TCR beta V segments showed up in productive rearrangements about 87% or about 30% of the time in an earlier analysis of 450 to 600 of the donors. The authors suggested that the approach could potentially be extended to other disease states and immunological phenotypes. The study listed 150 to 200 TCR beta chains as associated with cytomegalovirus. According to a later analysis, most CMV-associated TCR beta chains appeared to be HLA-restricted, and the HLA associations seemed to be driven largely by CMV exposure. The presence/absence analyses assumed that sequencing depth was roughly uniform across donors, and that assumption may not be true. Because HLA typing was missing for some donors at each locus, association tests included only the typed subset. A later genetic analysis associated a missense DCLRE1C variant with V-gene and J-gene trimming of TCR beta chains, and an independent cohort replicated the association. In a later analysis, the rate of TCR association differed among HLA loci, with DRB1 alleles having the most associated TCRs and HLA-C alleles having the fewest. Only TCR beta chains were sequenced in this cohort, and the absence of alpha or paired-chain data limited detectable features. In a later analysis, 16,951 TCR beta sequences were associated with specific HLA alleles at a false discovery rate of 0.05. While some public TCRs were present in many individuals, most TCR sequences turned up only very rarely across donors. A cluster of highly shared sequence variants was judged likely to represent a technical artifact of the sequencing pipeline. Cytomegalovirus status was reported to be diagnosed by the classifier with high specificity and sensitivity in both the original and validation cohorts. A later analysis found that HLA-associated TCR beta chains were more clonally expanded and had lower generation probabilities than equally common non-associated chains. A further reported finding was that TCR beta sequences accurately predicted the HLA-A and HLA-B alleles for most subjects in the first cohort. In a later analysis, several top co-occurrence clusters were reported to appear linked to parvovirus B19, influenza, CMV and Epstein-Barr virus.

As regards this clone: This receptor's antigen is unknown. The input lacks base qualities; no much larger clone sits a single base away.

The sequenced sample was PBMCs. The sequence links TRBV5-1 to TRBJ2-2; the D gene cannot be named for sure. The TCR originated in a man aged 35 to 55 in good health and CMV-seronegative. The CDR3 here reads CASSLGRIANTGELFF. The DNA sequence is given as TGCGCCAGCAGCTTGGGGCGGATCGCGAACACCGGGGAGCTGTTTTTT. The CDR3, completed at both ends by the reference TRBV5-1 and TRBJ2-2 genes, gives the full variable domain KAGVTQTPRYLIKTRGQQVTLSCSPISGHRSVSWYQQTPGQGLQFLFEYFSETQRNKGNFPGRFSGRQFSNSRSEMNVSTLELGDSALYLCASSLGRIANTGELFFGEGSRLTVL.